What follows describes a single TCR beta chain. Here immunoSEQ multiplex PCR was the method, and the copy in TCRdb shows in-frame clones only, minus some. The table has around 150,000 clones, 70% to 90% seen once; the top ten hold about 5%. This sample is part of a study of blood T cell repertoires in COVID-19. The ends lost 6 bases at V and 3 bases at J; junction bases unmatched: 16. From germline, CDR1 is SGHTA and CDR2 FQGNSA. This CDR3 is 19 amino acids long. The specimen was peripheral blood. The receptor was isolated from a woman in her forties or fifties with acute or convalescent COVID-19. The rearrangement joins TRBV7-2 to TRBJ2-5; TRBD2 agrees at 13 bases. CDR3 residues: CASRPTGGLAGVQKETQYF. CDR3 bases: TGTGCCAGCAGACCCACAGGAGGACTAGCGGGGGTGCAGAAAGAGACCCAGTACTTC.